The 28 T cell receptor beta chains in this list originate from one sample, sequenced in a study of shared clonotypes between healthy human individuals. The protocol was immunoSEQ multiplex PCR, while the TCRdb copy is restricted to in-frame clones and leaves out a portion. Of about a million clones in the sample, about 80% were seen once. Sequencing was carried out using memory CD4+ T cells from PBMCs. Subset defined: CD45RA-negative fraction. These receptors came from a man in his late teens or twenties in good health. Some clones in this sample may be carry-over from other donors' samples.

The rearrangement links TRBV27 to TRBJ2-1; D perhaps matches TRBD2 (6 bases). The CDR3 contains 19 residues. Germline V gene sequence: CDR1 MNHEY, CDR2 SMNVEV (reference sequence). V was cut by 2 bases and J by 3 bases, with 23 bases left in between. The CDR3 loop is CASSLGQGKGTSIYNEQFF. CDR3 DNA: TGTGCCAGCAGTTTAGGGCAGGGCAAGGGGACTTCCATCTACAATGAGCAGTTCTTC.

CDR3 sequence reads: CASSHSQGDNEKLFF. CDR3 nucleotides: TGCGCCAGCAGCCACAGCCAGGGGGATAATGAAAAACTGTTTTTT. The genes are TRBV4-1 and TRBJ1-4; 7 positions match TRBD1. Germline V lookup: CDR1 MGHRA, CDR2 YSYEKL. V shed 3 bases and J 4 bases; nucleotides not matched to a gene: 5. The CDR3 extends over 15 amino acids.

CDR3 protein: CASSYSSGQETQYF. The DNA of the CDR3 is TGTGCCAGCAGTTACTCTTCGGGTCAAGAGACCCAGTACTTC. The genes are TRBV6-6 and TRBJ2-5; the D is unclear. Germline V gene data show CDR1 as MNHNY and CDR2 as SVGAGI (reference sequence). This CDR3 is built from 14 residues. V dropped 0 bases and J dropped 2 bases, with 7 bases sitting between them.

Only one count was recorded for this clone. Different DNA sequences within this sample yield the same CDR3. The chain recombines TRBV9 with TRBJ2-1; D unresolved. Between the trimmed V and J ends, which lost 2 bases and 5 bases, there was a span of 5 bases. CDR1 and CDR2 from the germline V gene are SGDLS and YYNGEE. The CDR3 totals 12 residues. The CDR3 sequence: CASSVGHNEQFF. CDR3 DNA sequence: TGTGCCAGCAGCGTTGGTCACAATGAGCAGTTCTTC. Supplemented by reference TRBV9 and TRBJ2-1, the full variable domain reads DSGVTQTPKHLITATGQRVTLRCSPRSGDLSVYWYQQSLDQGLQFLIQYYNGEERAKGNILERFSAQQFPDLHSELNLSSLELGDSALYFCASSVGHNEQFFGPGTRLTVL.

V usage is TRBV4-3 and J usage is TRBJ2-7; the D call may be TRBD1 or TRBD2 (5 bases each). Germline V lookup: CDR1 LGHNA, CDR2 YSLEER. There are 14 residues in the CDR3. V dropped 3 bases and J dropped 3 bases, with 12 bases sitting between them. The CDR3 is CASSQGPSGYEQYF. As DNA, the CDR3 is TGCGCCAGCAGCCAGGGACCATCTGGCTACGAGCAGTACTTC.

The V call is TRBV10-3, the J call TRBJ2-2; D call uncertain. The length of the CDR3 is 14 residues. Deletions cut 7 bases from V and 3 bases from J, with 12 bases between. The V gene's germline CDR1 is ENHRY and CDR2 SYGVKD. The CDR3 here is CAITPDPYTGELFF. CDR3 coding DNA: TGTGCCATCACGCCTGACCCCTACACCGGGGAGCTGTTTTTT.

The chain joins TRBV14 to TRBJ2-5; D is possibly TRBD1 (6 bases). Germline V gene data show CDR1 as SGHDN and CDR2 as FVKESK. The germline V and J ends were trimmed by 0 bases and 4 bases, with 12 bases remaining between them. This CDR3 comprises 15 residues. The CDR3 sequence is CASSQEQQGGETQYF. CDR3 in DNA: TGTGCCAGCAGCCAAGAACAACAGGGTGGAGAGACCCAGTACTTC.

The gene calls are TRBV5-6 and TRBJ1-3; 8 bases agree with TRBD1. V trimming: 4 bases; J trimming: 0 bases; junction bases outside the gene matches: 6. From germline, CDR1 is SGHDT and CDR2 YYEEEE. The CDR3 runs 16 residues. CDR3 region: CASSTRTGHSGNTIYF. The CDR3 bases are TGTGCCAGCAGCACCCGGACAGGGCACTCTGGAAACACCATATATTTT.

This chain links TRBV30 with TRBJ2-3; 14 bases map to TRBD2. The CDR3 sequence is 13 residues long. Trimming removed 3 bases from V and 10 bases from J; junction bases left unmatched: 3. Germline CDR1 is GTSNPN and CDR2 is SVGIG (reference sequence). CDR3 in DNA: TGTGCCTGGAGGGGGACTAGCGGGAGAGCGCAGTATTTT. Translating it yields CAWRGTSGRAQYF.

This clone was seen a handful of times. CDR3 in amino acids: CASSPRPDSVNQPQHF. The CDR3 DNA reads as TGTGCCAGCAGTCCGCGACCGGACTCCGTAAATCAGCCCCAGCATTTT. The V gene is TRBV2, the J gene TRBJ1-5; D call uncertain. The germline gives CDR1 SNHLY, CDR2 FYNNEI. Trimming left V 5 bases short and J 4 bases short, with 18 bases between. CDR3 length: 16 amino acids.

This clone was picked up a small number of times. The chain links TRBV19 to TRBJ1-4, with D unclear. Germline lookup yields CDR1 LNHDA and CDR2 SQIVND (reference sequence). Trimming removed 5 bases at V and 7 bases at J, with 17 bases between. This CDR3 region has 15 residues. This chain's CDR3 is CASSLQDLGGEKLFF. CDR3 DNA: TGTGCCAGTAGTCTCCAAGACCTGGGTGGTGAAAAACTGTTTTTT.

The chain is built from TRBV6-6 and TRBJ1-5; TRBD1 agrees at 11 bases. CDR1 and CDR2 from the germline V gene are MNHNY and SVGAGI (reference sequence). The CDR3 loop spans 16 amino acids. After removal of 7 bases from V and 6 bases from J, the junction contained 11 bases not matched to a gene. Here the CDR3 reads CASIQGGTGGIQPQHF. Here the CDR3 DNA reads TGTGCCAGCATCCAGGGTGGGACAGGGGGGATTCAGCCCCAGCATTTT.

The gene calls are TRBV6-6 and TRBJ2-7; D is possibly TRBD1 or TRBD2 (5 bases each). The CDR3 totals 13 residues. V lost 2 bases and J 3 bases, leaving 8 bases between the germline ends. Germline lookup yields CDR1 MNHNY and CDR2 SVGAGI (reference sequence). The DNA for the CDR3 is TGTGCCAGCAGTTACGGGGACCTCTACGAGCAGTACTTC. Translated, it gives CASSYGDLYEQYF.

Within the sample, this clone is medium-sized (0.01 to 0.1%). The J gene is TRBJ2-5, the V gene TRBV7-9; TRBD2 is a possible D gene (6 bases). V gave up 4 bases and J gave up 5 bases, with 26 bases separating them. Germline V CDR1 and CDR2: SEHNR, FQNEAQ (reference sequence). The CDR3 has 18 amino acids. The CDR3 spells CASSWGWDSIKRQETQYF. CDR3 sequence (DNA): TGTGCCAGCAGCTGGGGCTGGGACTCTATAAAGCGTCAGGAGACCCAGTACTTC.

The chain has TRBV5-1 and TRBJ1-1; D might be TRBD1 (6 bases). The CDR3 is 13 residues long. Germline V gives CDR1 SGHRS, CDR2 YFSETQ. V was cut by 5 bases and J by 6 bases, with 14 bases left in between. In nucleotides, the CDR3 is TGCGCCAGCAGGGGACAAGACGACGCTGAAGCTTTCTTT. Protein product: CASRGQDDAEAFF.

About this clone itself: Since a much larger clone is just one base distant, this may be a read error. Here the CDR3 reads CASSFSGLVYNEQFF. CDR3 sequence (DNA): TGTGCCAGCAGCTTTTCGGGACTAGTTTACAATGAGCAGTTCTTC. This chain links TRBV5-6 with TRBJ2-1; 8 bases fit TRBD2. Germline CDR1 is SGHDT and CDR2 is YYEEEE. CDR3 size: 15 residues. V trimming: 2 bases; J trimming: 4 bases; junction bases outside the gene matches: 5. Drawing the rest from reference TRBV5-6 and TRBJ2-1, the complete variable domain is DAGVTQSPTHLIKTRGQQVTLRCSPKSGHDTVSWYQQALGQGPQFIFQYYEEEERQRGNFPDRFSGHQFPNYSSELNVNALLLGDSALYLCASSFSGLVYNEQFFGPGTRLTVL.

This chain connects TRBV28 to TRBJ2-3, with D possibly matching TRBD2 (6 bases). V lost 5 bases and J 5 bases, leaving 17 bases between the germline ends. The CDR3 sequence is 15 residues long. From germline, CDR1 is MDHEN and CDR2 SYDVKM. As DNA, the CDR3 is TGTGCCAGCAGTCCCTCTGGGGGGAGCGGAGATACGCAGTATTTT. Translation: CASSPSGGSGDTQYF. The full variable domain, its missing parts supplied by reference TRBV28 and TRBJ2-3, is DVKVTQSSRYLVKRTGEKVFLECVQDMDHENMFWYRQDPGLGLRLIYFSYDVKMKEKGDIPEGYSVSREKKERFSLILESASTNQTSMYLCASSPSGGSGDTQYFGPGTRLTVL.

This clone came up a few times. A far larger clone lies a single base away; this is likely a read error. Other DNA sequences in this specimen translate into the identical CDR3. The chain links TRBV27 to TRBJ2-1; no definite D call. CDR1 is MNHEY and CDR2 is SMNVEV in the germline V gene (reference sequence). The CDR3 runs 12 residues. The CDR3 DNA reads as TGTGCAAGCAGTATCGGTCTGGGTGAGCAGTTCTTC. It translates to CASSIGLGEQFF.

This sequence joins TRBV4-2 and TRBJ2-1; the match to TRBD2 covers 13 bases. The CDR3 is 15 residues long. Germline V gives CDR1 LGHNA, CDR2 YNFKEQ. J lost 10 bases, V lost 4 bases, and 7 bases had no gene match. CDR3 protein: CASSLGTSGNGEQFF. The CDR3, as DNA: TGTGCCAGCAGCCTCGGGACTAGCGGGAACGGCGAGCAGTTCTTC.

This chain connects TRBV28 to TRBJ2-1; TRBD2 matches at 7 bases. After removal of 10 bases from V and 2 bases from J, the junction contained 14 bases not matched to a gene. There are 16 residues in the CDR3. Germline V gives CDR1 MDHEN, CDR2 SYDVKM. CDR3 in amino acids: CATYSRTGTTYNEQFF. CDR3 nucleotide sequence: TGTGCCACCTATAGCCGAACCGGGACTACCTACAATGAGCAGTTCTTC.

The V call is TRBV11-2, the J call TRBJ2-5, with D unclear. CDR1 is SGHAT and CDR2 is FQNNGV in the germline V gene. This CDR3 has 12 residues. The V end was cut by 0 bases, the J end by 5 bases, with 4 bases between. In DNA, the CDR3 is TGTGCCAGCAGCTTAGAATCTGAGACCCAGTACTTC. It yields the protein CASSLESETQYF.

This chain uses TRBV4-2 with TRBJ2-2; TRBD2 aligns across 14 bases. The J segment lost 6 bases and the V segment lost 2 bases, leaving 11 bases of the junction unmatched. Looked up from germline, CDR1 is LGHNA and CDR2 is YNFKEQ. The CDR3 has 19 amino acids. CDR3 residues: CASSQKQGLAGVNAGELFF. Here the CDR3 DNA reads TGTGCCAGCAGCCAAAAGCAGGGACTAGCGGGAGTTAATGCCGGGGAGCTGTTTTTT.

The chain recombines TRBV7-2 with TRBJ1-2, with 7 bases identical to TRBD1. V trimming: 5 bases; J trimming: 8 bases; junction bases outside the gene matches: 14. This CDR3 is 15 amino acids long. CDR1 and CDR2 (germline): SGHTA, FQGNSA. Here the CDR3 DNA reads TGTGCCAGCAGCCCCGGGACAGTTCCACTGGGGGGCTACACCTTC. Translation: CASSPGTVPLGGYTF.

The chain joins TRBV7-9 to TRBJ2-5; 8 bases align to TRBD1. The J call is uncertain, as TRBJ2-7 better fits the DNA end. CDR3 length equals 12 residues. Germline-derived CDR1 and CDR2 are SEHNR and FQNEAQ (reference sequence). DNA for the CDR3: TGTGCCAGCAGCCCGGACAGGGACGAGCAGTACTTC. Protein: CASSPDRDEQYF.

CDR3 sequence (DNA): TGTGCCAGCAGCCTGGGCCCCTTGGACGGCGAGCAGTACTTC. Translated: CASSLGPLDGEQYF. The J gene is TRBJ2-5, the V gene TRBV5-6, with D unresolved. The J call may be faulty, since TRBJ2-7 better matches the DNA end. This CDR3 is built from 14 residues. CDR1 and CDR2 (germline): SGHDT, YYEEEE.

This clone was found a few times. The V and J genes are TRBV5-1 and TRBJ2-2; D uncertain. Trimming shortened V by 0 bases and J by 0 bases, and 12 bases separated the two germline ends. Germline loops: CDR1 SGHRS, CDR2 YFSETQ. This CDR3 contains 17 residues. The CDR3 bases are TGCGCCAGCAGCTTGGGGGCGACACTAACGAACACCGGGGAGCTGTTTTTT. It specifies CASSLGATLTNTGELFF.

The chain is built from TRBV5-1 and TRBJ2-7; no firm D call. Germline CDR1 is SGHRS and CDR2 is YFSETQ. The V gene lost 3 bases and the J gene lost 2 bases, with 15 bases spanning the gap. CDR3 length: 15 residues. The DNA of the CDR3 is TGCGCCAGCAGCTGGGAAGCTACAGTTACCTACGAGCAGTACTTC. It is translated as CASSWEATVTYEQYF. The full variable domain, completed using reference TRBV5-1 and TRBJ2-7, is KAGVTQTPRYLIKTRGQQVTLSCSPISGHRSVSWYQQTPGQGLQFLFEYFSETQRNKGNFPGRFSGRQFSNSRSEMNVSTLELGDSALYLCASSWEATVTYEQYFGPGTRLTVT.

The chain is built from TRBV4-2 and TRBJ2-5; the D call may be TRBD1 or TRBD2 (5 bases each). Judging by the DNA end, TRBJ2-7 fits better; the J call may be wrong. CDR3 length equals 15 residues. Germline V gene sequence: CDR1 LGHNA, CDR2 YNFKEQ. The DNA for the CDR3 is TGTGCCAGCAGCCAACGGTCAGGGACGACTTACGAGCAGTACTTC. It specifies CASSQRSGTTYEQYF.